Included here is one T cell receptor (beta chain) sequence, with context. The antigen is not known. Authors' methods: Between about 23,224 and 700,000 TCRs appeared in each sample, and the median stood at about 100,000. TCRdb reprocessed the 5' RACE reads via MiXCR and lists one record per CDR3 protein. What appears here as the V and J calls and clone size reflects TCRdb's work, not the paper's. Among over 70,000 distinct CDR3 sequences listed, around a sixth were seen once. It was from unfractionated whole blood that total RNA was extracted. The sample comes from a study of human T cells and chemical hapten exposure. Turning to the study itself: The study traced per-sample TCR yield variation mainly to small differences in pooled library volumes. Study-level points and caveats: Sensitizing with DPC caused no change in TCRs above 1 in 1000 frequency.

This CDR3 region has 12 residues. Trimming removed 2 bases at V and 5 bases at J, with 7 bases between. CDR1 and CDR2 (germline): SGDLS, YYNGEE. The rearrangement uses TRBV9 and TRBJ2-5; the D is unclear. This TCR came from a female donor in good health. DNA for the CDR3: TGTGCCAGCAGCGTCAACGAGGAGACCCAGTACTTC. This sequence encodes CASSVNEETQYF.